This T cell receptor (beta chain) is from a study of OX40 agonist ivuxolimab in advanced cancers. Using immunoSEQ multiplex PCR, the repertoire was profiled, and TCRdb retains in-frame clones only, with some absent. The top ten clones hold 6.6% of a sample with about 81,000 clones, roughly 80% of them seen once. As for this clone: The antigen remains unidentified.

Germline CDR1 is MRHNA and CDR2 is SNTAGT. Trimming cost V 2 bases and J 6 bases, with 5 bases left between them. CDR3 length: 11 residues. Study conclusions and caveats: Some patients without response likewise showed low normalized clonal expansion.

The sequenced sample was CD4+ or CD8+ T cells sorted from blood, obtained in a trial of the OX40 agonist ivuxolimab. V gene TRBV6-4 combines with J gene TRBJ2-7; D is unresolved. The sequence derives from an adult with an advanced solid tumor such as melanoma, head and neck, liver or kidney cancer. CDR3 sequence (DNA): TGTGCCAGCAGTGACGAGGCCGAGCAGTACGTC. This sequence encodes CASSDEAEQYV.